The clone carrying this TCR beta chain was counted once. The CDR3 covers 16 residues. After removal of 2 bases from V and 4 bases from J, the junction contained 9 bases not matched to a gene. Germline-derived CDR1 and CDR2 are MNHEY and SMNVEV (reference sequence). Original processing notes: Quantification of nucleated cells was approximated via reference gene primer amplification. The data were produced by immunoSEQ multiplex PCR, yet TCRdb's version contains in-frame clones alone and is incomplete. V and J calls and clone size follow that table, whereas D and trimming were derived from the DNA. In the table there are tens of thousands of clones, roughly 89% of which are singletons. This sample was taken from a study of blood T cell repertoires in COVID-19. Study details: Samples representing acute and convalescent COVID-19 were sourced from the United States, Italy and Spain. PBMCs, B-cell-depleted T cells, or T cells provided the cDNA or gDNA that made up the material.

The sample was peripheral blood. The chain links TRBV27 to TRBJ2-5; 8 positions agree with TRBD1. The clonotype comes from a human donor in a cohort sampled during active COVID-19. CDR3 loop: CASSLHLGQVGETQYF. For the CDR3, the DNA is TGTGCCAGCAGTTTACACCTGGGACAGGTCGGAGAGACCCAGTACTTC.